A single sample gave rise to the 21 T cell receptor beta chains below, sequenced in a study of cytomegalovirus exposure and HLA in healthy donors. 60 Vbeta and 13 Jbeta primers were used in PCR. Clones were read by immunoSEQ multiplex PCR, and TCRdb kept only the in-frame ones, dropping some. Among roughly 130,000 clones, about two thirds were seen once, and the ten largest hold around 2.7%. Input material: PBMCs. Receptors were obtained from a woman between 55 and 75 years old in good health and CMV-seropositive.

CDR3 bases: TGTGCCAGTAAGCTCGCGGCAACCGTCCCCCAAGAGACCCAGTACTTC. Its translation: CASKLAATVPQETQYF. The chain carries TRBV19 and TRBJ2-5; D is ambiguous. Per the germline V gene, CDR1 is LNHDA and CDR2 is SQIVND (reference sequence). This CDR3 has 16 amino acids. V lost 7 bases and J lost 1, with 19 bases in between.

CDR3 coding DNA: TGTGCCAGTACTACTGGAACCACTGAAGCTTTCTTT. Amino acid sequence: CASTTGTTEAFF. This sequence joins TRBV25-1 and TRBJ1-1; D is uncertain. Germline V lookup: CDR1 MGHDK, CDR2 SYGVNS. The V end lost 9 bases, the J end lost 4 bases, and 12 bases lay between the germline ends. This CDR3 spans 12 amino acids.

V gene TRBV7-9 combines with J gene TRBJ1-6; D is unclear. CDR3 size: 12 residues. Germline CDR1 and CDR2: SEHNR and FQNEAQ (reference sequence). The V end was cut by 5 bases, the J end by 11 bases, with 10 bases between. CDR3 sequence (DNA): TGTGCCAGCAGCGCGACTCGGGCACCCCTCCACTTT. As protein: CASSATRAPLHF.

The rearrangement joins TRBV7-8 to TRBJ1-2; D ambiguous. The CDR3 is 12 residues long. The germline gives CDR1 SGHVS, CDR2 FQNEAQ. V lost 5 bases, J lost 2 bases, and 6 bases lay in between. The CDR3 loop reads CASSQRNYGYTF. The DNA for the CDR3 is TGTGCCAGCAGCCAGAGGAACTATGGCTACACCTTC.

For this clone: A junction boundary mismatches the germline segment, possibly from a read error. The rearrangement joins TRBV29-1 to TRBJ2-7; 9 nucleotides agree with TRBD1. Germline loops: CDR1 SQVTM, CDR2 ANQGSEA. The CDR3 contains 16 residues. CDR3 sequence: CSVELDGQGPTYERYF. The CDR3 DNA follows: TGCAGCGTTGAGTTGGACGGACAGGGGCCAACCTACGAGCGGTACTTC.

The chain employs TRBV5-1 and TRBJ1-4; D remains ambiguous. The germline gives CDR1 SGHRS, CDR2 YFSETQ. The CDR3 is made up of 16 amino acids. V lost 0 bases to trimming and J lost 7 bases, with 16 bases between them. In nucleotides, the CDR3 is TGCGCCAGCAGCTTGGCCCGGTGGGAGGGCGGTGAAAAACTGTTTTTT. As protein: CASSLARWEGGEKLFF.

The chain combines TRBV9 with TRBJ1-2; D is undetermined. The CDR3 is 14 amino acids. V was trimmed by 0 bases and J by 0 bases, leaving 6 bases between them. Germline CDR1 is SGDLS and CDR2 is YYNGEE. CDR3 loop: CASSVAGANYGYTF. The CDR3 DNA follows: TGTGCCAGCAGCGTAGCCGGAGCTAACTATGGCTACACCTTC.

The chain uses TRBV7-9 and TRBJ1-1, with TRBD1 identical over 7 bases. This CDR3 has 16 residues. The germline V gene has CDR1 SEHNR and CDR2 FQNEAQ (reference sequence). Trimming removed 1 base from V and 0 bases from J; junction bases left unmatched: 5. The CDR3 DNA follows: TGTGCCAGCAGCTTAGGGGCAGGGGGGTTGAACACTGAAGCTTTCTTT. Protein: CASSLGAGGLNTEAFF. The complete variable domain, with remaining parts taken from reference TRBV7-9 and TRBJ1-1, reads DTGVSQNPRHKITKRGQNVTFRCDPISEHNRLYWYRQTLGQGPEFLTYFQNEAQLEKSRLLSDRFSAERPKGSFSTLEIQRTEQGDSAMYLCASSLGAGGLNTEAFFGQGTRLTVV.

This chain connects TRBV15 to TRBJ1-2; D uncertain. The CDR3 spans 13 residues. V shed 0 bases and J shed 5 bases, with 7 bases lying between them. Looked up from germline, CDR1 is LNHNV and CDR2 is YYDKDF (reference sequence). The CDR3 nucleotides are TGTGCCACCAGCAGAGATCCGGTTTATGGCTACACCTTC. Protein product: CATSRDPVYGYTF. The complete variable domain, with remaining parts taken from reference TRBV15 and TRBJ1-2, reads DAMVIQNPRYQVTQFGKPVTLSCSQTLNHNVMYWYQQKSSQAPKLLFHYYDKDFNNEADTPDNFQSRRPNTSFCFLDIRSPGLGDTAMYLCATSRDPVYGYTFGSGTRLTVV.

The chain carries TRBV6-6 and TRBJ2-7; TRBD1 agrees at 9 bases. The CDR3 contains 15 residues. Germline V gene lookup returns CDR1 MNHNY and CDR2 SVGAGI (reference sequence). Losses at the gene ends were 5 bases for V and 2 bases for J; bases not matched to a gene: 7. CDR3 sequence (DNA): TGTGCCAGCAGTAGCCGGGACAGGGATACCTACGAGCAGTACTTC. It codes for CASSSRDRDTYEQYF.

This clone was detected a few times. This chain joins TRBV2 and TRBJ1-5, with 11 bases aligning to TRBD1. The V and J ends lost 8 bases and 4 bases, in that order; junction bases with no gene match: 4. Germline lookup yields CDR1 SNHLY and CDR2 FYNNEI. This CDR3 has 14 residues. CDR3 residues: CASWDRGANQPQHF. CDR3 in DNA: TGTGCCAGCTGGGACAGGGGGGCTAATCAGCCCCAGCATTTT.

V is TRBV5-1 and J is TRBJ2-3, with D perhaps TRBD2 (7 bases). This CDR3 is 15 amino acids long. Trimming removed 4 bases from V and 0 bases from J, with 12 bases in between. Germline CDR1 SGHRS, CDR2 YFSETQ. The CDR3 sequence: CASSPGGVSTDTQYF. The CDR3 region has the DNA TGCGCCAGCAGCCCGGGGGGCGTCAGCACAGATACGCAGTATTTT.

Only a few counts were recorded for this clone. The rearrangement links TRBV5-1 to TRBJ2-1, with a possible D match to TRBD1 (6 bases). V shed 4 bases and J shed 10 bases, with 18 bases lying between them. CDR3 length: 14 amino acids. Germline CDR1 is SGHRS and CDR2 is YFSETQ. The CDR3 DNA sequence: TGCGCCAGCAGCGCGGACTGGGGGCCGGTAGAGCAGTTCTTC. Its protein is CASSADWGPVEQFF.

This sequence joins TRBV14 and TRBJ2-7, with a tentative D call TRBD1 (6 bases). Per germline, CDR1 SGHDN and CDR2 FVKESK. The CDR3 runs to 13 residues. Trimming took 3 bases from V and 0 from J, leaving 6 bases between them. As DNA, the CDR3 is TGTGCCAGCAGCCAGGACAGCTCCTACGAGCAGTACTTC. Amino acids: CASSQDSSYEQYF.

The V call is TRBV11-2, the J call TRBJ1-2; D not certain. CDR1 and CDR2 (germline): SGHAT, FQNNGV. With 6 bases removed from V and 6 bases from J, the gap between germline ends came to 8 bases. This CDR3 is 11 amino acids long. CDR3 DNA sequence: TGTGCCAGCAGGGAGCGACATGGCTACACCTTC. Translating gives CASRERHGYTF.

In DNA, the CDR3 is TGTGCCATCAGTGCCCCGACAGGAGCCGGGGAGCTGTTTTTT. This translates into CAISAPTGAGELFF. This sequence joins TRBV10-3 and TRBJ2-2; D is perhaps TRBD1 (6 bases). V gave up 4 bases and J gave up 6 bases, with 12 bases separating them. Germline V gives CDR1 ENHRY, CDR2 SYGVKD. This CDR3 contains 14 residues.

This chain connects TRBV27 to TRBJ1-5, with D perhaps TRBD1 (5 bases). Germline CDR1 is MNHEY and CDR2 is SMNVEV (reference sequence). The V end lost 4 bases, the J end lost 2 bases, and 12 bases lay between the germline ends. The CDR3 is 15 residues long. CDR3 sequence (DNA): TGTGCCAGCAGTTGGGCGGCAGGGCGCAATCAGCCCCAGCATTTT. Translating it yields CASSWAAGRNQPQHF.

The genes are TRBV4-1 and TRBJ1-5; 7 bases map to TRBD1. There are 18 residues in the CDR3. Per the germline V gene, CDR1 is MGHRA and CDR2 is YSYEKL. V dropped 1 base and J dropped 0; count of bases not matched to a gene: 9. The CDR3 protein is CASSQAPGRDSSNQPQHF. The CDR3 DNA reads as TGCGCCAGCAGCCAAGCCCCGGGGCGGGACAGTAGCAATCAGCCCCAGCATTTT.

The V gene is TRBV9, the J gene TRBJ2-7, with TRBD2 identical over 7 bases. This CDR3 is 14 amino acids long. J gave up 0 bases and V 3 bases, and 3 bases lay outside the gene matches. CDR1 SGDLS and CDR2 YYNGEE come from the germline V gene. CDR3 bases: TGTGCCAGCAGCGCCGGGGGGACCTCCTACGAGCAGTACTTC. This encodes CASSAGGTSYEQYF. The variable domain in full, with the rest retrieved from reference TRBV9 and TRBJ2-7, is DSGVTQTPKHLITATGQRVTLRCSPRSGDLSVYWYQQSLDQGLQFLIQYYNGEERAKGNILERFSAQQFPDLHSELNLSSLELGDSALYFCASSAGGTSYEQYFGPGTRLTVT.

This chain uses TRBV5-1 with TRBJ2-5; D is possibly TRBD1 (6 bases). The germline V and J ends were trimmed by 5 bases and 5 bases, with 13 bases remaining between them. Germline CDR1 and CDR2: SGHRS and YFSETQ. This CDR3 has 13 residues. The CDR3 region has the DNA TGCGCCAGCAGGCCGGACAGCGCCGAGACCCAGTACTTC. Translation: CASRPDSAETQYF.

This chain links TRBV7-9 with TRBJ1-2; the match to TRBD1 covers 12 bases. From germline, CDR1 is SEHNR and CDR2 FQNEAQ (reference sequence). This CDR3 has 18 residues. V lost 4 bases, J lost 4 bases, and 13 bases stayed unmatched. CDR3 in amino acids: CASSSPGQGARSAYGYTF. For the CDR3, the DNA is TGTGCCAGCAGCTCCCCGGGACAGGGGGCGAGGTCAGCCTATGGCTACACCTTC.